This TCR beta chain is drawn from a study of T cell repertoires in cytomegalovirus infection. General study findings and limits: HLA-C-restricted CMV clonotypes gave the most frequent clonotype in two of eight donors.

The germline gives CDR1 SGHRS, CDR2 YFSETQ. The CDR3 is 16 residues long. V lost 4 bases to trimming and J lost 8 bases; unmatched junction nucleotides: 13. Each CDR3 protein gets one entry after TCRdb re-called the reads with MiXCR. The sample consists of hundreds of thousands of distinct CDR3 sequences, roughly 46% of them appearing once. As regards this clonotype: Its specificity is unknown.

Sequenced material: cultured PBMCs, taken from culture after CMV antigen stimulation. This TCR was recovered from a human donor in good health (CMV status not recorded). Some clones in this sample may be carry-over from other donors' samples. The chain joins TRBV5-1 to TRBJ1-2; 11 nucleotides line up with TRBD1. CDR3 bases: TGCGCCAGCAGCCCCTTCGGAGGACAGGGGGCAAAGGGCTACACCTTC. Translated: CASSPFGGQGAKGYTF.